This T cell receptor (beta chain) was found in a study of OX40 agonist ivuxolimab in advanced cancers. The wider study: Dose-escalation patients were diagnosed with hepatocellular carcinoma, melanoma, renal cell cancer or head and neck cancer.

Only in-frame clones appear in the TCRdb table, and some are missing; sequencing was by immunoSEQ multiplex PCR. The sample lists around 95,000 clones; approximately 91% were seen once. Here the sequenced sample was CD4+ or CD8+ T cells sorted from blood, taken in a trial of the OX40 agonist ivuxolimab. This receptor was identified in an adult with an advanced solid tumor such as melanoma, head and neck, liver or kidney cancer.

The CDR3 is CASSPAQGWEQFF. The CDR3 DNA reads TGTGCCAGCAGTCCCGCACAGGGATGGGAGCAGTTCTTC. The J gene is TRBJ2-1, the V gene TRBV6-5; possible D gene TRBD1, 6 bases. The CDR3 has 13 amino acids. CDR1 is MNHEY and CDR2 is SVGAGI in the germline V gene. V gave up 5 bases and J gave up 10 bases, with 15 bases separating them.